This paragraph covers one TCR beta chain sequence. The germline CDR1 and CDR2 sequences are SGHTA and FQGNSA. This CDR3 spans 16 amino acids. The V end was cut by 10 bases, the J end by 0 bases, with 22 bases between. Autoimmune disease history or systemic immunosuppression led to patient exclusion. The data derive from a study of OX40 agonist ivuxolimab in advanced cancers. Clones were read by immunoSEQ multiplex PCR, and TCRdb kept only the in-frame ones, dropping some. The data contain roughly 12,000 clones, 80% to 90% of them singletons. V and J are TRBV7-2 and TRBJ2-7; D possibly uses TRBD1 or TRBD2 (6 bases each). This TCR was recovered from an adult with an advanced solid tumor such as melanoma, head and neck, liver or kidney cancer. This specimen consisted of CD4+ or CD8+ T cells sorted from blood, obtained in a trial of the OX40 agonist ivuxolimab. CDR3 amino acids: CATQEDRGLSSYEQYF. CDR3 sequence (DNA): TGTGCCACCCAGGAGGACAGAGGACTAAGCTCCTACGAGCAGTACTTC. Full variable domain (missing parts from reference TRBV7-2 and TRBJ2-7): GAGVSQSPSNKVTEKGKDVELRCDPISGHTALYWYRQSLGQGLEFLIYFQGNSAPDKSGLPSDRFSAERTGGSVSTLTIQRTQQEDSAVYLCATQEDRGLSSYEQYFGPGTRLTVT.